The next 17 T cell receptor beta chains were all read from a single sample in a study of blood T cells in healthy people across ages. A second PCR, run for about 6 to 11 cycles, used a sample-barcoded 5' primer plus a J-beta primer mix. TCRdb used MiXCR to reprocess the 5' RACE reads, holding one entry per CDR3 protein. Of hundreds of thousands of distinct CDR3 sequences listed, more than 20% are singletons. These same records also appear under a second study, on T cells of mothers and their children.

The material sequenced was blood. These receptors were obtained from a boy aged 5-17 years in good health.

This rearrangement joins TRBV7-3 to TRBJ2-2; D uncertain. The CDR3 is made up of 14 amino acids. Trimming took off 6 bases at V and 0 bases at J, with 8 bases between the two ends. From germline, CDR1 is SGHTA and CDR2 FQGTGA. In DNA form, the CDR3 reads TGTGCCAGCAGAGTGATGGCGAACACCGGGGAGCTGTTTTTT. Amino acid sequence: CASRVMANTGELFF. The full variable domain, rest sourced from reference TRBV7-3 and TRBJ2-2, is GAGVSQTPSNKVTEKGKYVELRCDPISGHTALYWYRQSLGQGPEFLIYFQGTGAADDSGLPNDRFFAVRPEGSVSTLKIQRTERGDSAVYLCASRVMANTGELFFGEGSRLTVL.

This clonotype was picked up a small number of times. The chain carries TRBV6-1 and TRBJ2-7, with TRBD2 matching 12 bases. The germline V gene encodes CDR1 MNHNS and CDR2 SASEGT. The CDR3 is made up of 16 amino acids. The J segment lost 3 bases and the V segment lost 5 bases, leaving 8 bases of the junction unmatched. CDR3 nucleotide sequence: TGTGCCAGCAGTACGTCACTAGCGGGGGGAGACTACGAGCAGTACTTC. Amino acid sequence: CASSTSLAGGDYEQYF.

This clonotype was detected only once. The V and J genes are TRBV21-1 and TRBJ2-3; the table's D call of TRBD1 was not tested on the DNA. TRBV21-1 is deemed a pseudogene. This CDR3 comprises 14 residues. DNA of the CDR3: TGTGCCAGCAGCATCCGCAGGGGCACAGATACGCAGTATTTT. Amino acid sequence: CASSIRRGTDTQYF.

The rearrangement uses TRBV5-4 and TRBJ1-2; 9 bases map to TRBD1. Germline V gene data show CDR1 as SGHNT and CDR2 as YYREEE (reference sequence). The length of the CDR3 is 15 residues. V shed 0 bases, J shed 3 bases, and the junction held 3 bases outside the gene matches. CDR3 residues: CASSLGDRADYGYTF. CDR3 nucleotides: TGTGCCAGCAGCTTGGGGGACAGGGCTGACTATGGCTACACCTTC.

The chain employs TRBV20-1 and TRBJ1-4; the D is unclear. The CDR3 is 14 residues long. CDR1 is DFQATT and CDR2 is SNEGSKA in the germline V gene (reference sequence). The V end was cut by 6 bases, the J end by 0 bases, with 11 bases between. For the CDR3, the DNA is TGCAGTGCGTACACAGCGGCAACTAATGAAAAACTGTTTTTT. Translating gives CSAYTAATNEKLFF.

This clonotype was seen a handful of times. The V and J genes are TRBV6-5 and TRBJ2-1, with 9 bases aligning to TRBD1. The CDR3 totals 15 residues. CDR1 is MNHEY, CDR2 SVGAGI, per germline. The junction had 7 bases not matched to a gene; V was cut back by 2 bases and J by 8 bases. The CDR3 nucleotides are TGTGCCAGCAGTTACGACCGGACAGGGGTGCATGAGCAGTTCTTC. As protein: CASSYDRTGVHEQFF.

This clonotype was counted ten times or more. The chain links TRBV7-6 to TRBJ2-7; D is undetermined. This CDR3 has 14 residues. The germline V gene encodes CDR1 SGHVS and CDR2 FNYEAQ. Between the trimmed V and J ends, which lost 2 bases and 6 bases, there was a span of 14 bases. The CDR3 nucleotides read TGTGCCAGCAGCTTATACGACAACCTTCCCGAGCAGTACTTC. Its protein product is CASSLYDNLPEQYF.

The gene calls are TRBV4-1 and TRBJ2-7, with TRBD2 matching over 13 bases. With 4 bases clipped from V and 9 bases from J, the junction kept 6 bases outside the gene matches. Germline V gene data show CDR1 as MGHRA and CDR2 as YSYEKL. The CDR3 loop spans 14 amino acids. CDR3 amino acids: CASSRLAGGDPQYF. The CDR3 DNA sequence: TGCGCCAGCAGCCGACTAGCGGGAGGCGACCCGCAGTACTTC.

V is TRBV7-3 and J is TRBJ2-4, with D perhaps matching TRBD1 (6 bases). V lost 2 bases to trimming and J lost 10 bases, with 15 bases between them. Germline-derived CDR1 and CDR2 are SGHTA and FQGTGA. This CDR3 has 14 amino acids. The CDR3 region has the DNA TGTGCCAGCAGCTTATTCGCGGACACAGGGATTCAGTACTTC. This translates into CASSLFADTGIQYF.

CDR3 sequence (DNA): TGTGCCAGCAGCCTTCTTAGTAACAATGAGCAGTTCTTC. Its translation: CASSLLSNNEQFF. The chain links TRBV7-9 to TRBJ2-1; D unclear. CDR1 and CDR2 (germline): SEHNR, FQNEAQ (reference sequence). This CDR3 spans 13 amino acids. V gave up 5 bases and J gave up 5 bases, with 10 bases separating them.

This chain uses TRBV5-1 with TRBJ1-4; 7 nucleotides align to TRBD1. Per the germline V gene, CDR1 is SGHRS and CDR2 is YFSETQ. The CDR3 spans 15 residues. Trimming removed 3 bases from V and 5 bases from J; junction bases left unmatched: 7. In DNA form, the CDR3 reads TGCGCCAGCAGCTCTGACAGGGCCTTGAATGAAAAACTGTTTTTT. As protein: CASSSDRALNEKLFF.

The rearrangement links TRBV7-9 to TRBJ1-2; TRBD1 is a possible D gene (5 bases). Germline assignment: CDR1 SEHNR and CDR2 FQNEAQ (reference sequence). The CDR3 loop spans 14 amino acids. Trimming shortened V by 2 bases and J by 2 bases, and 9 bases separated the two germline ends. The CDR3 sequence is CASSLWGTNYGYTF. In DNA form, the CDR3 reads TGTGCCAGCAGCTTATGGGGGACCAACTATGGCTACACCTTC.

This clonotype was seen more than once but under ten times. At one boundary the junction diverges from the germline segment, which might be a read error. The V gene is TRBV10-3, the J gene TRBJ2-5; TRBD1 aligns across 9 bases. The CDR3 length is 17 residues. CDR1 ENHRY and CDR2 SYGVKD come from the germline V gene. CDR3 coding DNA: TGTGCCATCAGGACCGGGACAGGGCCCCTTAGCTCCTACGAGCAGTGCTTC. It is translated as CAIRTGTGPLSSYEQCF.

This clonotype was counted only a few times. This chain links TRBV27 with TRBJ2-7; the match to TRBD2 covers 7 bases. After removal of 5 bases from V and 3 bases from J, the junction contained 10 bases not matched to a gene. This CDR3 spans 15 amino acids. CDR1 MNHEY and CDR2 SMNVEV come from the germline V gene (reference sequence). The CDR3 here is CASSHTGGMYYEQYF. CDR3 coding DNA: TGTGCCAGCAGTCACACGGGGGGTATGTACTACGAGCAGTACTTC.

The rearrangement joins TRBV5-1 to TRBJ2-1, with 9 bases aligning to TRBD2. The CDR3 is 15 residues long. Per germline, CDR1 SGHRS and CDR2 YFSETQ. V was clipped by 0 bases and J by 7 bases; unmatched bases: 5. The DNA for the CDR3 is TGCGCCAGCAGCTTGGATGGGACTAGCAGTAATGAGCAGTTCTTC. It codes for CASSLDGTSSNEQFF.

The chain uses TRBV28 and TRBJ2-7; D not resolved. CDR1 MDHEN and CDR2 SYDVKM come from the germline V gene. Trimming left V 5 bases short and J 6 bases short, with 14 bases between. The CDR3 covers 13 residues. CDR3 residues: CASSLSPLLEQYF. The CDR3, as DNA: TGTGCCAGCAGTCTTTCACCCCTTCTCGAGCAGTACTTC.

V is TRBV7-8 and J is TRBJ2-5, with D uncertain. CDR3 size: 16 residues. Germline V gives CDR1 SGHVS, CDR2 FQNEAQ. V gave up 4 bases and J gave up 1 base, with 16 bases separating them. CDR3 region: CASSYPPAEAQETQYF. The CDR3 region has the DNA TGTGCCAGCAGCTACCCGCCCGCGGAAGCCCAAGAGACCCAGTACTTC.